The clone carrying this TCR beta chain was observed once. An amount of RNA that ranged from roughly 0.5 to 1 ug was reverse transcribed with random hexamers. Via MiXCR, TCRdb re-called the immunoSEQ multiplex PCR reads, giving one row per CDR3 protein. The sample gives 84,000 or so distinct CDR3 sequences, around 95% of which show up once; roughly 0.46% is in the top ten. This entry is derived from a study of CD8 T cells in Susac syndrome. The CDR3 is 15 residues long. Germline V CDR1 and CDR2: MNHNY, SVGAGI (reference sequence). V dropped 2 bases and J dropped 2; count of bases not matched to a gene: 2.

This sequence was found in a human donor with Susac syndrome. The chain joins TRBV6-6 to TRBJ2-3; TRBD1 agrees at 9 bases. The material sequenced was CD8+ T cells from PBMCs. CDR3 protein: CASSYDRGYTDTQYF. CDR3 in DNA: TGTGCCAGCAGTTACGACAGGGGGTACACAGATACGCAGTATTTT.